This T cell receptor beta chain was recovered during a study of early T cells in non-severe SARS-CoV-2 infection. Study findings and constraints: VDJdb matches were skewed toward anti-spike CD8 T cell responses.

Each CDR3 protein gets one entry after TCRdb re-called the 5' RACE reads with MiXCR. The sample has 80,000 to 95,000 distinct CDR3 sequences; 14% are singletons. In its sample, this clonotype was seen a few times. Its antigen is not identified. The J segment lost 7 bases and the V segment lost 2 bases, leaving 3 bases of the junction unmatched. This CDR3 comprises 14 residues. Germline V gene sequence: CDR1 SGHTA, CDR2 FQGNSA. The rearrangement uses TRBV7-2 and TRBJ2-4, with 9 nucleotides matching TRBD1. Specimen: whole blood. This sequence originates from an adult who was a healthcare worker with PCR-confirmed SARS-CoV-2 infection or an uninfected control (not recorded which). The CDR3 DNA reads TGTGCCAGCAGCTTAAACAGGGGGCCTAACATTCAGTACTTC. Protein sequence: CASSLNRGPNIQYF.